The T cell receptor beta chain under discussion was sequenced for a study of breast tumors, draining lymph nodes, adjacent tissues. The CDR3 spans 12 residues. In germline, CDR1 is LNHNV, CDR2 YYDKDF (reference sequence). V lost 4 bases, J lost 2 bases, and 6 bases lay in between. Findings and limits, study-wide: Tumors had less TCR diversity than lymph nodes, more than nontumor tissue.

This clonotype occurred many times. What it recognizes is unknown. A single record per CDR3 protein comes from TCRdb applying MiXCR to the multiplex PCR reads. This table has fewer than 300,000 distinct CDR3 sequences, around 32% appearing once. The lymph nodes were axillary draining lymph nodes from breast cancer patients. The sequencing sample was made of axillary lymph node tissue. V usage is TRBV15 and J usage is TRBJ2-7, with no clear D. The TCR originated in a female donor with breast cancer. Some clones in this sample may be carry-over from other donors' samples. CDR3 sequence (DNA): TGTGCCACCAGCACAGGAGCCTACGAGCAGTACTTC. Its translation is CATSTGAYEQYF.